Listed here are 32 T cell receptor beta chains from one sample, sequenced in a study of glioma-infiltrating T cells after dendritic cell vaccination. The data were produced by immunoSEQ multiplex PCR, yet TCRdb's version contains in-frame clones alone and is incomplete. Of about 76,000 clones in the sample, 80% to 90% were seen once. Described time point: after dendritic cell vaccination, including at tumor progression/relapse. Here the sequenced sample was blood, taken after dendritic cell vaccination. These receptors were obtained from a human donor with glioblastoma.

The chain couples TRBV18 to TRBJ1-2; D possibly corresponds to TRBD1 (6 bases). The V gene lost 4 bases and the J gene lost 8 bases, with 17 bases spanning the gap. The CDR3 runs to 14 residues. Per the germline V gene, CDR1 is KGHSH and CDR2 is LQKENI. The CDR3, as DNA: TGTGCCAGCTCACAGACGGACAGTCGTAAGGGCTACACCTTC. Translation: CASSQTDSRKGYTF.

CDR3 amino acids: CASSLTSSGSSYEQYF. The CDR3 DNA reads TGTGCCAGCAGCTTAACGTCCAGCGGGAGCTCCTACGAGCAGTACTTC. V gene TRBV7-3 combines with J gene TRBJ2-7; 8 nucleotides agree with TRBD2. Germline CDR1 SGHTA, CDR2 FQGTGA. V lost 0 bases and J lost 0; bases outside the gene matches: 4. The CDR3 loop spans 16 amino acids.

The genes are TRBV27 and TRBJ2-5; tentative D call: TRBD2 (6 bases). The CDR3 loop spans 14 amino acids. Per the germline V gene, CDR1 is MNHEY and CDR2 is SMNVEV (reference sequence). V lost 4 bases to trimming and J lost 2 bases, with 11 bases between them. The CDR3 DNA reads TGTGCCAGCAGTTATACGGGAGATCAAGAGACCCAGTACTTC. Translated: CASSYTGDQETQYF.

The rearrangement links TRBV4-1 to TRBJ2-7; D unclear. The CDR3 spans 16 residues. Per germline, CDR1 MGHRA and CDR2 YSYEKL. Trimming pared 0 bases from V and 3 bases from J, leaving 15 bases between. CDR3 coding DNA: TGCGCCAGCAGCCAAGATCTAAGCTTAACTCTCTACGAGCAGTACTTC. It specifies CASSQDLSLTLYEQYF.

This chain joins TRBV29-1 and TRBJ2-1; D perhaps matches TRBD1 (5 bases). Per germline, CDR1 SQVTM and CDR2 ANQGSEA. This CDR3 is built from 15 residues. V lost 4 bases, J lost 0 bases, and 13 bases lay in between. This CDR3 reads CSVVRGLSSYNEQFF. The CDR3 nucleotides are TGCAGCGTTGTAAGGGGTCTTAGCTCCTACAATGAGCAGTTCTTC.

V is TRBV19 and J is TRBJ1-5; D remains ambiguous. Germline V gives CDR1 LNHDA, CDR2 SQIVND (reference sequence). The CDR3 totals 17 residues. V lost 6 bases to trimming and J lost 0 bases, with 18 bases between them. The CDR3 bases are TGTGCCAGTAGAGTCATGGCGGGGAGCTATAGCAATCAGCCCCAGCATTTT. Translated: CASRVMAGSYSNQPQHF.

The V call is TRBV5-1, the J call TRBJ2-7, with TRBD1 as a possible D gene (6 bases). The germline V and J ends were trimmed by 5 bases and 1 base, with 13 bases remaining between them. CDR1 and CDR2 (germline): SGHRS, YFSETQ. The CDR3 spans 14 residues. CDR3 region: CASRVTGNSYEQYF. The CDR3 coding sequence is TGCGCCAGCAGAGTTACAGGGAATTCCTACGAGCAGTACTTC.

The gene calls are TRBV6-5 and TRBJ1-2; 7 bases map to TRBD1. There are 15 residues in the CDR3. The V gene's germline CDR1 is MNHEY and CDR2 SVGAGI. With 2 bases clipped from V and 5 bases from J, the junction kept 8 bases outside the gene matches. This CDR3 reads CASSYGQGVTYGYTF. The CDR3 DNA follows: TGTGCCAGCAGTTACGGGCAGGGGGTTACTTATGGCTACACCTTC.

The CDR3 DNA is TGTGCCAGCAGCTTAGGGGGGGGGAATGGTGAGCAGTTCTTC. Translation: CASSLGGGNGEQFF. This sequence joins TRBV7-7 and TRBJ2-1; the match to TRBD2 covers 7 bases. The trim removed 1 base at V and 9 bases at J, leaving 6 bases unmatched. Germline V CDR1 and CDR2: SSHAT, FNYEAQ (reference sequence). This CDR3 comprises 14 residues.

For the CDR3, the DNA is TGCGCCAGCAGCCAAGGCGGGACTAATGAAAAACTGTTTTTT. Amino acids: CASSQGGTNEKLFF. The V gene is TRBV4-1, the J gene TRBJ1-4, with D hard to call. V lost 1 base, J lost 2 bases, and 5 bases lay in between. This CDR3 contains 14 residues. The germline CDR1 and CDR2 sequences are MGHRA and YSYEKL.

The rearrangement uses TRBV27 and TRBJ2-7; 14 bases agree with TRBD2. This CDR3 region has 16 residues. Per the germline V gene, CDR1 is MNHEY and CDR2 is SMNVEV (reference sequence). V dropped 4 bases and J dropped 4; count of bases not matched to a gene: 6. The CDR3 loop reads CASSYEWTSGRYEQYF. The CDR3 bases are TGTGCCAGCAGTTACGAATGGACTAGCGGGAGGTACGAGCAGTACTTC.

This clone was found once. V and J are TRBV2 and TRBJ2-7; D unresolved. The CDR3 totals 16 residues. V lost 2 bases and J lost 3, with 17 bases in between. The V gene's germline CDR1 is SNHLY and CDR2 FYNNEI. CDR3 sequence: CASSESGPEPYYEQYF. The CDR3, as DNA: TGTGCCAGCAGTGAATCGGGTCCCGAACCTTACTACGAGCAGTACTTC. The full variable domain, in which reference TRBV2 and TRBJ2-7 provide the parts outside the CDR3, is EPEVTQTPSHQVTQMGQEVILRCVPISNHLYFYWYRQILGQKVEFLVSFYNNEISEKSEIFDDQFSVERPDGSNFTLKIRSTKLEDSAMYFCASSESGPEPYYEQYFGPGTRLTVT.

The gene calls are TRBV30 and TRBJ1-5, with 7 bases lining up with TRBD1. CDR3 length: 16 amino acids. Per the germline V gene, CDR1 is GTSNPN and CDR2 is SVGIG (reference sequence). Trimming removed 2 bases from V and 4 bases from J; junction bases left unmatched: 11. CDR3 nucleotides: TGTGCCTGGAGTTACTCCAGGGGGTCTGGAAATCAGCCCCAGCATTTT. Its translation is CAWSYSRGSGNQPQHF.

The genes are TRBV6-5 and TRBJ1-2; a possible D gene is TRBD1 (5 bases). This CDR3 has 14 amino acids. V was trimmed by 6 bases and J by 8 bases, leaving 19 bases between them. CDR1 is MNHEY, CDR2 SVGAGI, per germline. CDR3 bases: TGTGCCAGCAGATTCGGACAAAATCTCGGAGGCTACACCTTC. It encodes CASRFGQNLGGYTF.

This clone was counted a few times. The chain uses TRBV4-1 and TRBJ2-7; 9 bases line up with TRBD1. The CDR3 extends over 16 amino acids. Germline V gene lookup returns CDR1 MGHRA and CDR2 YSYEKL. The V gene end was trimmed by 1 base and the J gene end by 0 bases; junction bases not matched to a gene: 4. The chain's CDR3 is CASSQGGTGSSYEQYF. CDR3 DNA sequence: TGCGCCAGCAGCCAAGGTGGGACAGGGAGCTCCTACGAGCAGTACTTC.

The chain recombines TRBV30 with TRBJ2-3; D call uncertain. The germline CDR1 and CDR2 sequences are GTSNPN and SVGIG (reference sequence). Deletions cut 4 bases from V and 5 bases from J, with 10 bases between. CDR3 size: 12 residues. The DNA for the CDR3 is TGTGCCTGGATGGTGAACGGAGATACGCAGTATTTT. Its translation: CAWMVNGDTQYF.

This clone occurred once. The chain joins TRBV28 to TRBJ1-1; D is undetermined. Germline V gene lookup returns CDR1 MDHEN and CDR2 SYDVKM. There are 14 residues in the CDR3. Trimming pared 3 bases from V and 0 bases from J, leaving 8 bases between. The CDR3 sequence: CASSLEQLNTEAFF. The CDR3 bases are TGTGCCAGCAGTTTGGAACAGTTGAACACTGAAGCTTTCTTT. The full variable domain, rest sourced from reference TRBV28 and TRBJ1-1, is DVKVTQSSRYLVKRTGEKVFLECVQDMDHENMFWYRQDPGLGLRLIYFSYDVKMKEKGDIPEGYSVSREKKERFSLILESASTNQTSMYLCASSLEQLNTEAFFGQGTRLTVV.

V and J are TRBV2 and TRBJ1-4; D is perhaps TRBD1 (6 bases). The CDR3 is 14 amino acids. The V gene lost 4 bases and the J gene lost 8 bases, with 14 bases spanning the gap. Germline V CDR1 and CDR2: SNHLY, FYNNEI. In nucleotides, the CDR3 is TGTGCCAGCAGTGCCGTGGGGGCATCGGAAAAACTGTTTTTT. Translating it yields CASSAVGASEKLFF.

This clone was seen a few times. The chain couples TRBV7-6 to TRBJ1-3, with D hard to call. Looked up from germline, CDR1 is SGHVS and CDR2 is FNYEAQ. The CDR3 runs 12 residues. V lost 5 bases and J lost 3, with 5 bases in between. The chain's CDR3 is CASSRDGNTIYF. The CDR3 coding sequence is TGTGCCAGCAGCCGCGATGGAAACACCATATATTTT.

The V and J genes are TRBV5-4 and TRBJ1-2; 9 bases fit TRBD1. CDR1 and CDR2 (germline): SGHNT, YYREEE (reference sequence). This CDR3 contains 14 residues. V gave up 4 bases and J gave up 4 bases; unmatched junction bases: 5. CDR3 region: CASSEDRGTYGYTF. CDR3 DNA: TGTGCCAGCAGCGAGGACAGGGGAACCTATGGCTACACCTTC.

V is TRBV25-1 and J is TRBJ2-2; maybe TRBD1 (5 bases). Per germline, CDR1 MGHDK and CDR2 SYGVNS. V was trimmed by 5 bases and J by 0 bases, leaving 10 bases between them. The CDR3 has 15 amino acids. CDR3 amino acids: CASSLDIANTGELFF. The DNA of the CDR3 is TGTGCCAGCAGTTTGGACATCGCGAACACCGGGGAGCTGTTTTTT.

This clone was seen just once. The chain is built from TRBV7-2 and TRBJ2-3, with D maybe TRBD1 (7 bases). The length of the CDR3 is 16 residues. Trimming pared 6 bases from V and 0 bases from J, leaving 16 bases between. CDR1 and CDR2 from the germline V gene are SGHTA and FQGNSA. The CDR3 DNA is TGTGCCAGCAGGCCGGGGGCGGGACAGAGCACAGATACGCAGTATTTT. Its protein product is CASRPGAGQSTDTQYF.

This chain links TRBV30 with TRBJ1-5; the D gene is possibly TRBD1 (5 bases). CDR3 length: 18 residues. From germline, CDR1 is GTSNPN and CDR2 SVGIG (reference sequence). The V gene lost 3 bases and the J gene lost 6 bases, with 27 bases spanning the gap. CDR3 protein: CAWRARETAFGVGQPQHF. DNA for the CDR3: TGTGCCTGGAGAGCTCGCGAGACAGCGTTTGGTGTAGGTCAGCCCCAGCATTTT.

The chain links TRBV30 to TRBJ1-5, with 7 positions matching TRBD1. The CDR3 spans 13 residues. After removal of 5 bases from V and 2 bases from J, the junction contained 3 bases not matched to a gene. Germline assignment: CDR1 GTSNPN and CDR2 SVGIG (reference sequence). The CDR3: CAWRDSGNQPQHF. For the CDR3, the DNA is TGTGCCTGGCGGGACAGTGGCAATCAGCCCCAGCATTTT.

This chain connects TRBV11-2 to TRBJ1-4; tentatively, D is TRBD1 (6 bases). The CDR3 is 13 residues long. V was shortened by 5 bases and J by 8 bases, with 12 bases between the two germline ends. CDR1 and CDR2 from the germline V gene are SGHAT and FQNNGV. CDR3 in amino acids: CASSRGSEEKLFF. The CDR3, as DNA: TGTGCCAGCAGCAGGGGGAGCGAGGAAAAACTGTTTTTT. Based on the CDR3 plus reference TRBV11-2 and TRBJ1-4, the full variable domain is EAGVAQSPRYKIIEKRQSVAFWCNPISGHATLYWYQQILGQGPKLLIQFQNNGVVDDSQLPKDRFSAERLKGVDSTLKIQPAKLEDSAVYLCASSRGSEEKLFFGSGTQLSVL.

V gene TRBV25-1 combines with J gene TRBJ1-1; D remains ambiguous. Germline V gene lookup returns CDR1 MGHDK and CDR2 SYGVNS. Trimming removed 3 bases from V and 7 bases from J, with 15 bases in between. The length of the CDR3 is 14 residues. The CDR3 reads CASSDGRRLGEAFF. CDR3 sequence (DNA): TGTGCCAGCAGTGACGGCAGGAGGTTAGGTGAAGCTTTCTTT.

The table lists this clone with a few counts. This chain uses TRBV5-1 with TRBJ2-1; 8 positions match TRBD2. V lost 3 bases and J lost 0; bases outside the gene matches: 11. The CDR3 spans 18 residues. CDR1 SGHRS and CDR2 YFSETQ come from the germline V gene. CDR3 nucleotide sequence: TGCGCCAGCAGCTCTCCTAGCGGGCTTGTTAGCTCCTACAATGAGCAGTTCTTC. Protein product: CASSSPSGLVSSYNEQFF.

The chain couples TRBV21-1 to TRBJ1-1; TRBD1, the table's D call, was not compared with the DNA. TRBV21-1 counts as a pseudogene. The CDR3 covers 15 residues. CDR3 region: CASSKGGGTAVEAFF. As DNA, the CDR3 is TGTGCCAGCAGCAAAGGAGGGGGAACAGCAGTTGAAGCTTTCTTT.

The V and J genes are TRBV28 and TRBJ2-1, with TRBD2 matching over 8 bases. From germline, CDR1 is MDHEN and CDR2 SYDVKM. The CDR3 has 14 amino acids. Trimming took 6 bases from V and 8 from J; bases not matched to a gene: 9. CDR3 loop: CASSVGLEGHEQFF. As DNA, the CDR3 is TGTGCCAGCAGCGTGGGACTAGAAGGACATGAGCAGTTCTTC.

The J gene is TRBJ2-7, the V gene TRBV18; 16 bases align to TRBD2. Germline V CDR1 and CDR2: KGHSH, LQKENI. CDR3 length: 18 residues. The trim removed 3 bases at V and 2 bases at J, leaving 7 bases unmatched. CDR3 sequence (DNA): TGTGCCAGCTCACCTAAGGGACTAGCGGGAGGGGATACCTACGAGCAGTACTTC. It specifies CASSPKGLAGGDTYEQYF.

The chain uses TRBV29-1 and TRBJ1-1, with 8 bases identical to TRBD1. This CDR3 is built from 13 residues. Germline-derived CDR1 and CDR2 are SQVTM and ANQGSEA. V shed 8 bases, J shed 1 base, and the junction held 6 bases outside the gene matches. The CDR3 nucleotides read TGCAGCACCCGGACAGGGACGAACACTGAAGCTTTCTTT. Protein product: CSTRTGTNTEAFF.

The chain couples TRBV18 to TRBJ1-4, with TRBD1 matching 7 bases. J gave up 2 bases and V 3 bases, and 3 bases lay outside the gene matches. CDR1 is KGHSH, CDR2 LQKENI, per germline. The CDR3 consists of 15 residues. CDR3 sequence reads: CASSPTGLTNEKLFF. As DNA, the CDR3 is TGTGCCAGCTCACCGACAGGGTTGACTAATGAAAAACTGTTTTTT.